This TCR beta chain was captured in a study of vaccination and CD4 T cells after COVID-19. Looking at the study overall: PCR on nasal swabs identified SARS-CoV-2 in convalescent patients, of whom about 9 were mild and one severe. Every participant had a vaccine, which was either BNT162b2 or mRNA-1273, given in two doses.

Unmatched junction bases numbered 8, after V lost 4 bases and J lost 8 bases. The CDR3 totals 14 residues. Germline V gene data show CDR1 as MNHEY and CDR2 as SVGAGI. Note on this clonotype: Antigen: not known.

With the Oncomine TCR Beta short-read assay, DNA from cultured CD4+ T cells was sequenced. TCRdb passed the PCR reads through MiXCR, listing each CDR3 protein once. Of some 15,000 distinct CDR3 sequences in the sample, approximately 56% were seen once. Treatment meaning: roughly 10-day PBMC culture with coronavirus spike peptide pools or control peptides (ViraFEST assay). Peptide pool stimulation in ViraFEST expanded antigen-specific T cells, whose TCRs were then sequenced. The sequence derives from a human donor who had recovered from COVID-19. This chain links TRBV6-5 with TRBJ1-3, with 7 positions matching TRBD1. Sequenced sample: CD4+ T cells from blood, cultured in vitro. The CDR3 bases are TGTGCCAGCAGTTTCGGGACAGCATTTGACACCATATATTTT. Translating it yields CASSFGTAFDTIYF.